The 20 T cell receptor beta chains presented below share a single source sample, sequenced in a study of blood T cells in healthy people across ages. A second about 7 to 12 cycle PCR used barcoded and J-beta primers. Using its own MiXCR run on the 5' RACE reads, TCRdb lists one record per CDR3 protein. This sample carries 1,500,000 or so distinct CDR3 sequences, roughly 59% of them seen once, and the ten largest clones take under 8.5%. Sequencing was performed on blood. Receptors were obtained from a man aged 18 to 29 in good health.

This clonotype was observed once. The CDR3 region is CASSYPGGSGSIEQYF. The CDR3, as DNA: TGTGCCAGCAGTTACCCCGGTGGTAGCGGGAGTATCGAGCAGTACTTC. The chain employs TRBV6-2 or TRBV6-3 and TRBJ2-4, with TRBD2 matching 9 bases. The DNA matches TRBJ2-7 better at its end, which makes the J call doubtful. CDR1 and CDR2 from the germline V gene are MNHEY and SVGEGT. This CDR3 spans 16 amino acids.

Only a few counts were recorded for this clonotype. V usage is TRBV24-1 and J usage is TRBJ2-5, with D possibly called TRBD1 or TRBD2 (5 bases each). Germline V CDR1 and CDR2: KGHDR, SFDVKD. Between the trimmed V and J ends, which lost 6 bases and 2 bases, there was a span of 21 bases. CDR3 length: 17 residues. CDR3 sequence (DNA): TGTGCCACCAGTAGGGTTCTCCCGGGACCTCCTCAAGAGACCCAGTACTTC. Amino acid sequence: CATSRVLPGPPQETQYF.

The chain has TRBV20-1 and TRBJ2-7; TRBD2 agrees at 11 bases. The CDR3 spans 14 residues. Trimming removed 6 bases from V and 0 bases from J; junction bases left unmatched: 4. CDR1 is DFQATT, CDR2 SNEGSKA, per germline (reference sequence). Here the CDR3 DNA reads TGCAGTGCCACTAGCGGGAGCAACTCCTACGAGCAGTACTTC. Protein sequence: CSATSGSNSYEQYF.

As for this clonotype: One junction end does not reproduce the germline sequence, and a read error may be involved. This rearrangement joins TRBV5-5 to TRBJ2-4; the D is unclear. The CDR3 is 14 amino acids. Germline values: CDR1 SGHKS, CDR2 YYEKEE (reference sequence). The CDR3 sequence: CTSSRLRTRNIQYF. CDR3 nucleotides: TGTACCAGCAGCCGACTTCGAACGAGAAACATTCAGTACTTC.

The chain recombines TRBV20-1 with TRBJ1-2, with D possibly TRBD1 on 5 matching bases. Germline V gene data show CDR1 as DFQATT and CDR2 as SNEGSKA (reference sequence). CDR3 length equals 14 residues. V shed 3 bases and J shed 9 bases, with 20 bases lying between them. The CDR3 nucleotides read TGCAGTGCTAGGGGACGGGGGGGGATTGGAAGCTACACCTTC. Translating it yields CSARGRGGIGSYTF.

The rearrangement links TRBV6-6 to TRBJ1-2; TRBD1 agrees at 8 bases. The germline CDR1 and CDR2 sequences are MNHNY and SVGAGI (reference sequence). V lost 8 bases, J lost 2 bases, and 13 bases stayed unmatched. The CDR3 is made up of 16 amino acids. Here the CDR3 reads CASLEKNTGGNYGYTF. Here the CDR3 DNA reads TGTGCCAGCCTCGAAAAAAACACAGGGGGAAACTATGGCTACACCTTC.

The chain has TRBV29-1 and TRBJ2-2; D remains unclear. The germline CDR1 and CDR2 sequences are SQVTM and ANQGSEA. The CDR3 spans 14 residues. With 3 bases removed from V and 7 bases from J, the gap between germline ends came to 15 bases. The DNA of the CDR3 is TGCAGCGTTGACGAAGGGCTTGGTAACGGGGAGCTGTTTTTT. Translation: CSVDEGLGNGELFF.

This clonotype was found once. The rearrangement uses TRBV27 and TRBJ2-5; unclear D gene. The end of the DNA aligns better with TRBJ2-7, so the J call may be wrong. Per the germline V gene, CDR1 is MNHEY and CDR2 is SMNVEV (reference sequence). The CDR3 covers 13 residues. CDR3 residues: CASSLSGQIEQYF. CDR3 nucleotide sequence: TGTGCCAGCAGTTTATCCGGGCAGATCGAGCAGTACTTC.

The table lists this clonotype with a few counts. The gene calls are TRBV29-1 and TRBJ2-5; 7 bases line up with TRBD2. CDR1 and CDR2 from the germline V gene are SQVTM and ANQGSEA. There are 12 residues in the CDR3. With V trimmed by 7 bases and J by 3 bases, 5 bases remained unmatched. The CDR3 DNA reads as TGCAGCGCCTACGGGGGGAAAGAGACCCAGTACTTC. Translated: CSAYGGKETQYF.

In its sample, this clonotype was seen once. The V gene is TRBV10-3, the J gene TRBJ1-2, with 7 bases aligning to TRBD1. V trimming: 2 bases; J trimming: 5 bases; junction bases outside the gene matches: 2. The CDR3 length is 13 residues. The V gene's germline CDR1 is ENHRY and CDR2 SYGVKD. CDR3: CAISEARGYGYTF. The DNA for the CDR3 is TGTGCCATCAGTGAGGCCAGGGGGTATGGCTACACCTTC.

The chain recombines TRBV7-9 with TRBJ2-7, with 9 bases matching TRBD2. The V gene end was trimmed by 4 bases and the J gene end by 12 bases; junction bases not matched to a gene: 10. The CDR3 runs to 13 residues. The germline CDR1 and CDR2 sequences are SEHNR and FQNEAQ (reference sequence). DNA of the CDR3: TGTGCCAGCAGCTCGGGTAGCGGGGGACCGGTGTACTTC. This translates into CASSSGSGGPVYF.

The CDR3 region is CASSLEDRALFTGELFF. The DNA of the CDR3 is TGTGCCAGCAGCTTGGAAGACCGGGCCCTATTCACCGGGGAGCTGTTTTTT. The chain combines TRBV7-7 with TRBJ2-2; D call uncertain. There are 17 residues in the CDR3. The germline V gene has CDR1 SSHAT and CDR2 FNYEAQ (reference sequence). Trimming left V 3 bases short and J 4 bases short, with 18 bases between.

The rearrangement joins TRBV20-1 to TRBJ2-3, with a weak D call TRBD1 (5 bases). This CDR3 region has 14 residues. In germline, CDR1 is DFQATT, CDR2 SNEGSKA (reference sequence). The germline V and J ends were trimmed by 5 bases and 2 bases, with 14 bases remaining between them. The chain's CDR3 is CSAFRQSYTDTQYF. Written as DNA, the CDR3 is TGCAGTGCTTTTCGACAGTCATACACAGATACGCAGTATTTT.

The rearrangement links TRBV4-1 to TRBJ1-1, with D perhaps matching TRBD1 (5 bases). Trimming shortened V by 0 bases and J by 3 bases, and 11 bases separated the two germline ends. The CDR3 is 15 residues long. From germline, CDR1 is MGHRA and CDR2 YSYEKL. CDR3 bases: TGCGCCAGCAGCCAAGAGGTCAGGGAGTACACTGAAGCTTTCTTT. Encoded protein: CASSQEVREYTEAFF.

The genes are TRBV20-1 and TRBJ1-1, with no clear D. Germline CDR1 reads DFQATT; CDR2 reads SNEGSKA (reference sequence). The CDR3 is made up of 11 amino acids. The V end was cut by 0 bases, the J end by 5 bases, with 4 bases between. CDR3 sequence reads: CSARDGTEAFF. DNA for the CDR3: TGCAGTGCTAGAGATGGGACTGAAGCTTTCTTT.

This clonotype was counted once. This sequence joins TRBV4-3 and TRBJ2-2; tentative D call: TRBD2 (5 bases). This CDR3 has 17 residues. V shed 4 bases and J shed 5 bases, with 20 bases lying between them. Germline V gene lookup returns CDR1 LGHNA and CDR2 YSLEER. The CDR3 spells CASSPRRGPDFTGELFF. CDR3 sequence (DNA): TGCGCCAGCAGCCCCCGACGAGGGCCGGACTTTACCGGGGAGCTGTTTTTT.

The chain has TRBV29-1 and TRBJ2-1; 9 bases match TRBD1. V shed 2 bases and J 10 bases; nucleotides not matched to a gene: 9. CDR1 is SQVTM and CDR2 is ANQGSEA in the germline V gene. The CDR3 contains 14 residues. This chain's CDR3 is CSVELGQGNYEQFF. CDR3 sequence (DNA): TGCAGCGTTGAATTAGGACAGGGGAATTACGAGCAGTTCTTC.

The CDR3 region is CASSLYTADTDTQYF. The CDR3 DNA reads as TGCGCCAGCAGCTTGTATACGGCAGATACAGATACGCAGTATTTT. J is TRBJ2-3 and V is TRBV5-1; D is unresolved. This CDR3 is 15 amino acids long. Germline V gene data show CDR1 as SGHRS and CDR2 as YFSETQ. V was pared by 1 base and J by 3 bases, with 12 bases between.

The V and J genes are TRBV6-2 or TRBV6-3 and TRBJ2-1, with D tentatively TRBD1 or TRBD2 (5 bases each). Germline CDR1 reads MNHEY; CDR2 reads SVGEGT. The CDR3 loop spans 16 amino acids. With 2 bases removed from V and 0 bases from J, the gap between germline ends came to 11 bases. CDR3 sequence (DNA): TGTGCCAGCAGTTACGAGGGTGGGACCTCCTACAATGAGCAGTTCTTC. Amino acid sequence: CASSYEGGTSYNEQFF.

There are a few counts of this clonotype. The chain joins TRBV6-5 to TRBJ2-6; D remains ambiguous. Per the germline V gene, CDR1 is MNHEY and CDR2 is SVGAGI. The CDR3 sequence is 15 residues long. V lost 6 bases, J lost 1 base, and 10 bases lay in between. The CDR3 is CASSLEVSGANVLTF. CDR3 DNA: TGTGCCAGCAGCCTAGAGGTGTCTGGGGCCAACGTCCTGACTTTC.